Listed below are T cell receptor beta chains from one sample, sequenced in a study of blood T cell repertoires in COVID-19. Clones were read by immunoSEQ multiplex PCR, and TCRdb kept only the in-frame ones, dropping some. Among 250,000 to 300,000 clones listed, over 75% were seen once. Sequencing was done on a sample of peripheral blood. The receptors stem from a man in his fifties with active or convalescent COVID-19. CDR3s include the opening cysteine and the closing phenylalanine or tryptophan. The order of the fields is J gene, D gene, V gene, clone size, CDR3 protein, CDR3 DNA. A D gene is named only where the DNA matches it firmly. A clone size is listed for some rows: how often the clone was seen (once, few, many), or a class if it is expanded.

j_call: TRBJ1-1
d_call: -
v_call: TRBV6-5
clone_size: -
cdr3_aa: CASSAREKAEAFF
cdr3_nt: TGTGCCAGCAGCGCCCGGGAGAAGGCTGAAGCTTTCTTT

j_call: TRBJ2-3
d_call: TRBD2
v_call: TRBV24-1
clone_size: -
cdr3_aa: CATSSSGRADTQYF
cdr3_nt: TGTGCCACCAGTTCAAGCGGGAGAGCAGATACGCAGTATTTT

j_call: TRBJ1-5
d_call: TRBD1
v_call: TRBV19
clone_size: -
cdr3_aa: CASSTLDRWNQPQHF
cdr3_nt: TGTGCCAGTAGTACCTTGGACAGGTGGAATCAGCCCCAGCATTTT

j_call: TRBJ2-7
d_call: -
v_call: TRBV21-1
clone_size: -
cdr3_aa: CASRLYRDEQYF
cdr3_nt: TGTGCCAGCAGGCTCTACAGGGACGAGCAGTACTTC

j_call: TRBJ2-3
d_call: TRBD2
v_call: TRBV29-1
clone_size: -
cdr3_aa: CSVEDGSGRTTDTQYF
cdr3_nt: TGCAGCGTTGAAGATGGTAGCGGGAGGACCACAGATACGCAGTATTTT

j_call: TRBJ1-2
d_call: -
v_call: TRBV3-1/TRBV3-2
clone_size: -
cdr3_aa: CASSQEKGPYGYTF
cdr3_nt: TGTGCCAGCAGCCAAGAGAAGGGGCCCTATGGCTACACCTTC

j_call: TRBJ2-5
d_call: -
v_call: TRBV28
clone_size: -
cdr3_aa: CASSQGKETQYF
cdr3_nt: TGTGCCAGCAGTCAGGGGAAAGAGACCCAGTACTTC

j_call: TRBJ1-5
d_call: -
v_call: TRBV5-5
clone_size: once
cdr3_aa: CASSRGGFFQGPFSNQPQHF
cdr3_nt: TGTGCCAGCAGCCGTGGTGGTTTCTTTCAGGGCCCCTTCAGCAATCAGCCCCAGCATTTT

j_call: TRBJ1-1
d_call: -
v_call: TRBV10-3
clone_size: -
cdr3_aa: CAISDVEGTEAFF
cdr3_nt: TGTGCCATCAGTGATGTGGAGGGCACTGAAGCTTTCTTT

j_call: TRBJ1-1
d_call: -
v_call: TRBV6-4
clone_size: -
cdr3_aa: CASSDRSGVDTEAFF
cdr3_nt: TGTGCCAGCAGTGACAGATCAGGGGTGGACACTGAAGCTTTCTTT

j_call: TRBJ1-5
d_call: TRBD1
v_call: TRBV19
clone_size: -
cdr3_aa: CASSIRTGPQPQHF
cdr3_nt: TGTGCCAGTAGTATAAGGACAGGCCCTCAGCCCCAGCATTTT

j_call: TRBJ1-5
d_call: TRBD1
v_call: TRBV24-1
clone_size: -
cdr3_aa: CATSDSSGGGEPQHF
cdr3_nt: TGTGCCACCAGTGATTCGTCAGGGGGCGGAGAGCCCCAGCATTTT

j_call: TRBJ1-1
d_call: -
v_call: TRBV10-1
clone_size: -
cdr3_aa: CASSVSPNTEAFF
cdr3_nt: TGCGCCAGCAGTGTTTCTCCGAACACTGAAGCTTTCTTT

j_call: TRBJ1-2
d_call: -
v_call: TRBV7-2
clone_size: -
cdr3_aa: CASSLARTNYGYTF
cdr3_nt: TGTGCCAGCAGCTTAGCCAGGACAAACTATGGCTACACCTTC

j_call: TRBJ1-1
d_call: -
v_call: TRBV12-3/TRBV12-4
clone_size: -
cdr3_aa: CASSFLDIAEAFF
cdr3_nt: TGTGCCAGCAGTTTCCTTGACATCGCCGAAGCTTTCTTT

j_call: TRBJ2-1
d_call: -
v_call: TRBV12-3/TRBV12-4
clone_size: once
cdr3_aa: CASSLRNEQFF
cdr3_nt: TGTGCCAGCAGCCTGCGCAATGAGCAGTTCTTC

j_call: TRBJ2-5
d_call: TRBD2
v_call: TRBV18
clone_size: few
cdr3_aa: CASSPIPLADQETQYF
cdr3_nt: TGTGCCAGCTCACCCATACCCCTAGCGGACCAAGAGACCCAGTACTTC

j_call: TRBJ2-1
d_call: TRBD2
v_call: TRBV30
clone_size: -
cdr3_aa: CAWSGREGPGEQFF
cdr3_nt: TGTGCCTGGAGTGGACGGGAGGGCCCTGGTGAGCAGTTCTTC

j_call: TRBJ1-4
d_call: TRBD1
v_call: TRBV27
clone_size: -
cdr3_aa: CASSLFPPGQGAANEKLFF
cdr3_nt: TGTGCCAGCAGTTTATTCCCTCCGGGACAGGGGGCTGCTAATGAAAAACTGTTTTTT

j_call: TRBJ2-2
d_call: -
v_call: TRBV5-1
clone_size: -
cdr3_aa: CASSRLVNTGELFF
cdr3_nt: TGCGCCAGCAGCCGACTGGTGAACACCGGGGAGCTGTTTTTT

j_call: TRBJ2-7
d_call: -
v_call: TRBV27
clone_size: -
cdr3_aa: CASSLGQGRYYEQYF
cdr3_nt: TGTGCCAGCAGTTTGGGTCAGGGGCGTTACTACGAGCAGTACTTC

j_call: TRBJ1-2
d_call: -
v_call: TRBV6-5
clone_size: few
cdr3_aa: CASTTGREYGYTF
cdr3_nt: TGTGCCAGCACCACCGGCCGGGAGTATGGCTACACCTTC

j_call: TRBJ2-3
d_call: -
v_call: TRBV2
clone_size: -
cdr3_aa: CAGERERADTQYF
cdr3_nt: TGTGCCGGGGAGAGGGAGCGAGCGGATACGCAGTATTTT

j_call: TRBJ2-5
d_call: -
v_call: TRBV29-1
clone_size: -
cdr3_aa: CSVGTLRGKTQYF
cdr3_nt: TGCAGCGTTGGCACTCTTCGGGGAAAGACCCAGTACTTC

j_call: TRBJ2-3
d_call: TRBD2
v_call: TRBV2
clone_size: -
cdr3_aa: CASSSAGGTDTQYF
cdr3_nt: TGTGCCAGCAGCTCAGCGGGAGGCACAGATACGCAGTATTTT

j_call: TRBJ1-3
d_call: TRBD1
v_call: TRBV6-2/TRBV6-3
clone_size: -
cdr3_aa: CASSYPRTGTERAGNTIYF
cdr3_nt: TGTGCCAGCAGTTACCCGCGGACCGGGACAGAAAGGGCTGGAAACACCATATATTTT

j_call: TRBJ1-4
d_call: -
v_call: TRBV6-1
clone_size: -
cdr3_aa: CASSNHRENEKLFF
cdr3_nt: TGTGCCAGCAGCAACCACAGGGAAAATGAAAAACTGTTTTTT

j_call: TRBJ2-1
d_call: TRBD1
v_call: TRBV10-3
clone_size: once
cdr3_aa: CAISGVGTGLADEQFF
cdr3_nt: TGTGCCATCAGTGGCGTTGGGACAGGGTTAGCCGATGAGCAGTTCTTC

j_call: TRBJ1-1
d_call: -
v_call: TRBV7-9
clone_size: few
cdr3_aa: CASSLDVMNTEAFF
cdr3_nt: TGTGCCAGCAGCTTAGATGTCATGAACACTGAAGCTTTCTTT

j_call: TRBJ1-5
d_call: TRBD1
v_call: TRBV6-5
clone_size: -
cdr3_aa: CASSWGQAGNQPQHF
cdr3_nt: TGTGCCAGCAGTTGGGGACAGGCTGGCAATCAGCCCCAGCATTTT

j_call: TRBJ2-5
d_call: -
v_call: TRBV7-8
clone_size: -
cdr3_aa: CASSLGHQETQYF
cdr3_nt: TGTGCCAGCAGCTTAGGGCACCAAGAGACCCAGTACTTC

j_call: TRBJ2-3
d_call: TRBD2
v_call: TRBV5-1
clone_size: -
cdr3_aa: CASSFRLAGTDTQYF
cdr3_nt: TGCGCCAGCAGCTTCCGACTAGCGGGGACAGATACGCAGTATTTT

j_call: TRBJ2-7
d_call: -
v_call: TRBV13
clone_size: -
cdr3_aa: CASSPPGQDYEQYF
cdr3_nt: TGTGCCAGCAGCCCCCCTGGCCAGGACTACGAGCAGTACTTC

j_call: TRBJ2-7
d_call: TRBD1
v_call: TRBV13
clone_size: -
cdr3_aa: CASSFFGDSRGGYEQYF
cdr3_nt: TGTGCCAGCAGCTTCTTCGGGGACAGCCGAGGGGGCTACGAGCAGTACTTC

j_call: TRBJ2-7
d_call: -
v_call: TRBV19
clone_size: -
cdr3_aa: CASSSQRAYEQYF
cdr3_nt: TGTGCCAGTAGTAGCCAGCGAGCCTACGAGCAGTACTTC

j_call: TRBJ2-1
d_call: TRBD2
v_call: TRBV6-5
clone_size: -
cdr3_aa: CASRWTSGSKDEQFF
cdr3_nt: TGTGCCAGCAGATGGACTAGCGGGAGTAAGGATGAGCAGTTCTTC

j_call: TRBJ2-5
d_call: TRBD2
v_call: TRBV7-2
clone_size: -
cdr3_aa: CASSQGLAGLQETQYF
cdr3_nt: TGTGCCAGCAGCCAGGGACTAGCGGGCCTACAAGAGACCCAGTACTTC

j_call: TRBJ2-1
d_call: TRBD2
v_call: TRBV5-4
clone_size: -
cdr3_aa: CASSYRAGGAYDEQFF
cdr3_nt: TGTGCCAGCAGCTACCGAGCGGGAGGTGCGTACGATGAGCAGTTCTTC

j_call: TRBJ2-2
d_call: -
v_call: TRBV2
clone_size: -
cdr3_aa: CASSLDRTPGELFF
cdr3_nt: TGTGCCAGCAGTTTAGACAGGACACCCGGGGAGCTGTTTTTT

j_call: TRBJ2-3
d_call: TRBD2
v_call: TRBV5-6
clone_size: few
cdr3_aa: CASSPGLAGAGGTDTQYF
cdr3_nt: TGTGCCAGCAGCCCGGGACTAGCGGGAGCGGGAGGCACAGATACGCAGTATTTT

j_call: TRBJ1-1
d_call: TRBD1
v_call: TRBV7-2
clone_size: -
cdr3_aa: CASSIRGMNTEAFF
cdr3_nt: TGTGCCAGCAGCATCAGGGGGATGAACACTGAAGCTTTCTTT

j_call: TRBJ1-2
d_call: -
v_call: TRBV4-1
clone_size: -
cdr3_aa: CASSQDGRAGYGYTF
cdr3_nt: TGCGCCAGCAGCCAAGATGGGCGGGCCGGCTATGGCTACACCTTC

j_call: TRBJ2-3
d_call: -
v_call: TRBV3-1/TRBV3-2
clone_size: -
cdr3_aa: CASSQGTQEYF
cdr3_nt: TGTGCCAGCAGCCAAGGGACTCAAGAGTATTTT

j_call: TRBJ2-7
d_call: TRBD2
v_call: TRBV5-4
clone_size: -
cdr3_aa: CASSLAGGAEQYF
cdr3_nt: TGTGCCAGCAGCTTGGCCGGGGGGGCCGAGCAGTACTTC